One sample yielded the 9 T cell receptor beta chains listed below, sequenced in a study of blood T cells in healthy people across ages. Alongside a J-beta primer mix, a sample-barcoded 5' primer served in a second PCR lasting roughly 7 to 12 cycles. Each CDR3 protein gets one entry after TCRdb re-called the 5' RACE reads with MiXCR. The sample includes over 550,000 distinct CDR3 sequences, 25% to 35% seen only once; the top ten take about a sixth. The sequencing sample was made of blood. These receptors came from a woman older than 75 in good health.

In its sample, this clonotype was seen many times. The chain uses TRBV7-2 and TRBJ1-1, with D maybe TRBD1 (5 bases). Trimming took 2 bases from V and 5 from J, leaving 9 bases between them. Germline V gives CDR1 SGHTA, CDR2 FQGNSA. The CDR3 has 13 residues. CDR3 bases: TGTGCCAGCAGCTTACGCCGGGGGACTGAAGCTTTCTTT. This translates into CASSLRRGTEAFF.

This clonotype was recorded a few times. The chain carries TRBV6-2 or TRBV6-3 and TRBJ2-5; 8 nucleotides match TRBD2. Germline V CDR1 and CDR2: MNHEY, SVGEGT. The CDR3 has 14 amino acids. Trimming at V came to 6 bases and at J to 1 base, leaving 4 bases not matched to a gene. The CDR3 protein is CASRRSGGQETQYF. The CDR3 DNA reads as TGTGCCAGCAGAAGGAGCGGGGGCCAAGAGACCCAGTACTTC.

V and J are TRBV5-1 and TRBJ2-7; 12 positions agree with TRBD2. Trimming cost V 4 bases and J 6 bases; bases outside gene matches: 11. Germline CDR1 and CDR2: SGHRS and YFSETQ. This CDR3 is built from 16 residues. The CDR3 loop is CASSGSSGGALSEQYF. CDR3 nucleotide sequence: TGCGCCAGCAGCGGTTCTAGCGGGGGGGCTCTCAGCGAGCAGTACTTC.

Details on this clonotype: Given a much more abundant clone one base away, this may be a read error. This chain uses TRBV28 with TRBJ2-3, with 11 bases fitting TRBD2. The germline CDR1 and CDR2 sequences are MDHEN and SYDVKM. The junction had 6 bases not matched to a gene; V was cut back by 3 bases and J by 1 base. This CDR3 has 17 amino acids. The DNA of the CDR3 is TGTGCCAGCAGTTTGTTGACTAGCGGGGTTGGCACAGATACGCAGTATTTT. As protein: CASSLLTSGVGTDTQYF.

This clonotype has a handful of counts. This chain links TRBV27 with TRBJ2-5; the D call may be TRBD1 or TRBD2 (6 bases each). This CDR3 contains 17 residues. Per germline, CDR1 MNHEY and CDR2 SMNVEV (reference sequence). V was cut by 6 bases and J by 5 bases, with 25 bases left in between. The CDR3 spells CASRPGKLGGRGETQYF. In nucleotides, the CDR3 is TGTGCCAGCAGGCCGGGGAAACTAGGGGGGCGAGGGGAGACCCAGTACTTC.

CDR3 coding DNA: TGCAGTGGAGTGATCCAAGCGAGAGCCTACGAGCAGTACTTC. Protein product: CSGVIQARAYEQYF. This sequence joins TRBV20-1 and TRBJ2-7; D is ambiguous. The V gene lost 7 bases and the J gene lost 2 bases, with 18 bases spanning the gap. The germline CDR1 and CDR2 sequences are DFQATT and SNEGSKA (reference sequence). This CDR3 spans 14 amino acids.

The J gene is TRBJ1-4, the V gene TRBV3-1, with 7 bases lining up with TRBD1. Germline CDR1 and CDR2: LGHDT and YNNKEL (reference sequence). The junction had 12 bases not matched to a gene; V was cut back by 8 bases and J by 6 bases. The CDR3 sequence is 15 residues long. CDR3 sequence reads: CASGQIGTAYEKLFF. CDR3 DNA: TGTGCCAGCGGGCAAATCGGGACAGCCTATGAAAAACTGTTTTTT.

About this clonotype: Possible read error: a much larger clone is one base away. The rearrangement uses TRBV6-6 and TRBJ2-1, with D maybe TRBD2 (5 bases). The germline V gene has CDR1 MNHNY and CDR2 SVGAGI (reference sequence). CDR3 size: 13 residues. V was clipped by 2 bases and J by 9 bases, with 11 bases between them. Written as DNA, the CDR3 is TGTGCCAGCAGTTACCGTCTAGCAAGTGAGCAGTTCTTC. It specifies CASSYRLASEQFF.

The chain couples TRBV21-1 to TRBJ2-7. TRBV21-1 is classified as a pseudogene. The CDR3 spans 15 residues. The CDR3 coding sequence is TGTGCCAGCAGCCGAAGGACGGTTAGCTCCTACGAGCAGTACTTC. Amino acids: CASSRRTVSSYEQYF.